The 30 T cell receptor beta chains below all came from one sample that was sequenced in a study of shared clonotypes between healthy human individuals (dated by TCRdb to the early 2020s). The library was obtained by the immunoSEQ multiplex PCR assay. TCRdb re-hosts the immuneACCESS table, in-frame sequences only. Its copies lack some clones; in the studies checked, an unresolved V gene accounts for under half of them, and the cause for the rest is not known. The sample table lists approximately 95,000 clones, roughly two thirds of them with a count of one. Together, the top ten hold about 42% of the sample. The sample comprised memory CD8+ T cells sorted from blood. The sample's cell subset or site label is to be understood as: CD45RO+ cells pooled with CCR7-negative TemRA cells. The receptors originated from a young man in good health.

This clone appeared a few times. The chain carries TRBV4-2 and TRBJ2-3; D may be TRBD2 (5 bases). Germline CDR1 LGHNA, CDR2 YNFKEQ. The CDR3 loop spans 16 amino acids. The germline V and J ends were trimmed by 5 bases and 0 bases, with 15 bases remaining between them. The CDR3 nucleotides are TGTGCCAGCAGCTTAGGAGCGGTACTTAGCACAGATACGCAGTATTTT. This translates into CASSLGAVLSTDTQYF.

This clone has a handful of counts. The V call is TRBV28, the J call TRBJ2-2; possible D gene TRBD2, 7 bases. Germline CDR1 and CDR2: MDHEN and SYDVKM. CDR3 length: 13 amino acids. Trimming took off 6 bases at V and 7 bases at J, with 12 bases between the two ends. The CDR3: CASRGAGVGELFF. The CDR3 DNA reads TGTGCCAGCAGGGGGGCGGGAGTCGGGGAGCTGTTTTTT.

This chain uses TRBV6-4 with TRBJ1-4; perhaps TRBD1 as D (5 bases). The V end was cut by 6 bases, the J end by 5 bases, with 13 bases between. The CDR3 spans 14 residues. Germline CDR1 is MRHNA and CDR2 is SNTAGT. CDR3 coding DNA: TGTGCCAGCAGCCCGACAGAGAGGAATGAAAAACTGTTTTTT. Residues: CASSPTERNEKLFF.

This rearrangement joins TRBV6-6 to TRBJ2-5; maybe TRBD1 (5 bases). The germline gives CDR1 MNHNY, CDR2 SVGAGI (reference sequence). The germline V and J ends were trimmed by 2 bases and 5 bases, with 12 bases remaining between them. The CDR3 extends over 14 amino acids. CDR3 sequence reads: CASSYRTTHETQYF. The CDR3 DNA reads TGTGCCAGCAGTTACAGGACAACCCACGAGACCCAGTACTTC.

The rearrangement links TRBV15 to TRBJ2-5; 10 bases agree with TRBD1. Looked up from germline, CDR1 is LNHNV and CDR2 is YYDKDF (reference sequence). V was pared by 5 bases and J by 3 bases, with 6 bases of the junction left unmatched. The CDR3 sequence is 15 residues long. The CDR3 sequence is CATSGRDRGEETQYF. CDR3 sequence (DNA): TGTGCCACCAGCGGCCGGGACAGGGGTGAAGAGACCCAGTACTTC.

V is TRBV27 and J is TRBJ1-4, with 10 bases that match TRBD1. The CDR3 covers 14 residues. J was trimmed by 7 bases and V by 6 bases; bases with no gene match: 5. Germline V gene sequence: CDR1 MNHEY, CDR2 SMNVEV (reference sequence). CDR3 nucleotides: TGTGCCAGCAGGACAGGGGGCAATGGTGAAAAACTGTTTTTT. As protein: CASRTGGNGEKLFF.

The V and J genes are TRBV27 and TRBJ2-7; 9 nucleotides align to TRBD2. The V gene end was trimmed by 5 bases and the J gene end by 3 bases; junction bases not matched to a gene: 14. Germline V gene data show CDR1 as MNHEY and CDR2 as SMNVEV (reference sequence). This CDR3 contains 17 residues. CDR3 loop: CASSPHRSSGNFYEQYF. The CDR3 DNA is TGTGCCAGCAGTCCACATCGGTCTAGCGGGAACTTCTACGAGCAGTACTTC.

The V call is TRBV5-4, the J call TRBJ2-2; D call uncertain. Germline CDR1 is SGHNT and CDR2 is YYREEE (reference sequence). The length of the CDR3 is 15 residues. Trimming stripped 0 bases from V and 5 bases from J, with 11 bases between. The CDR3 DNA is TGTGCCAGCAGCTTGGCTAGGGCGGTTACCGGGGAGCTGTTTTTT. It translates to CASSLARAVTGELFF.

The rearrangement uses TRBV15 and TRBJ2-1, with 14 bases matching TRBD2. Germline V lookup: CDR1 LNHNV, CDR2 YYDKDF (reference sequence). The CDR3 covers 16 residues. Trimming took 8 bases from V and 6 from J; bases not matched to a gene: 9. The DNA for the CDR3 is TGTGCCACCGGGGGGACAGGGACTAGCGGGAGCAATGAGCAGTTCTTC. Amino acids: CATGGTGTSGSNEQFF.

This clone has at least ten counts. The rearrangement links TRBV4-1 to TRBJ2-1; D is uncertain. V lost 0 bases and J lost 10, with 16 bases in between. CDR1 and CDR2 from the germline V gene are MGHRA and YSYEKL. This CDR3 has 15 amino acids. CDR3 nucleotides: TGCGCCAGCAGCCAAGAAAAAGCAGGCCTTGGAGAGCAGTTCTTC. It codes for CASSQEKAGLGEQFF.

This chain uses TRBV2 with TRBJ2-3; D is ambiguous. V lost 5 bases to trimming and J lost 6 bases, with 3 bases between them. Germline V gene data show CDR1 as SNHLY and CDR2 as FYNNEI. The CDR3 runs to 10 residues. CDR3: CASSFDTQYF. For the CDR3, the DNA is TGTGCCAGCAGTTTCGATACGCAGTATTTT.

The genes are TRBV9 and TRBJ2-3, with D perhaps matching TRBD2 (5 bases). V was shortened by 3 bases and J by 9 bases, with 14 bases between the two germline ends. Germline CDR1 is SGDLS and CDR2 is YYNGEE. CDR3 length: 13 residues. The CDR3 spells CASSAQLGETQYF. Written as DNA, the CDR3 is TGTGCCAGCAGCGCCCAACTCGGGGAGACGCAGTATTTT.

The rearrangement uses TRBV30 and TRBJ2-7; the D gene could be TRBD1 or TRBD2 (5 bases each). Germline V gives CDR1 GTSNPN, CDR2 SVGIG (reference sequence). CDR3 length: 12 residues. CDR3 sequence reads: CALGEFSYEQYF. Written as DNA, the CDR3 is TGTGCACTGGGGGAATTCTCCTACGAGCAGTACTTC.

V and J are TRBV11-2 and TRBJ2-3; D not resolved. Germline V gene sequence: CDR1 SGHAT, CDR2 FQNNGV. Trimming took off 5 bases at V and 0 bases at J, with 12 bases between the two ends. The CDR3 spans 15 residues. The CDR3 loop reads CASSLRGTSTDTQYF. CDR3 sequence (DNA): TGTGCCAGCAGCCTAAGAGGTACCAGCACAGATACGCAGTATTTT.

The rearrangement uses TRBV6-1 and TRBJ2-7; the D gene is possibly TRBD2 (5 bases). V lost 8 bases, J lost 7 bases, and 21 bases lay in between. In germline, CDR1 is MNHNS, CDR2 SASEGT. This CDR3 region has 14 residues. CDR3 protein: CASRTLETGWEQYF. The CDR3 DNA reads TGTGCCAGCCGTACGCTGGAGACGGGGTGGGAGCAGTACTTC.

The V and J genes are TRBV6-1 and TRBJ2-7; 7 bases are shared with TRBD1. Germline values: CDR1 MNHNS, CDR2 SASEGT. V shed 5 bases and J 0 bases; nucleotides not matched to a gene: 7. This CDR3 region has 15 residues. CDR3 sequence reads: CASSLQTGSSYEQYF. CDR3 nucleotide sequence: TGTGCCAGCAGTCTCCAGACAGGGAGCTCCTACGAGCAGTACTTC.

This clone was seen only a few times. Other DNA sequences in this specimen translate into the identical CDR3. V usage is TRBV29-1 and J usage is TRBJ2-3; D gene ambiguous. This CDR3 is 13 amino acids long. The V gene lost 0 bases and the J gene lost 2 bases, with 6 bases spanning the gap. Germline lookup yields CDR1 SQVTM and CDR2 ANQGSEA. DNA of the CDR3: TGCAGCGTTGAAGAAGGAAACACAGATACGCAGTATTTT. It specifies CSVEEGNTDTQYF.

This clone was detected once. This chain links TRBV18 with TRBJ2-7; tentative D call: TRBD2 (5 bases). CDR1 and CDR2 (germline): KGHSH, LQKENI. Trimming removed 6 bases from V and 1 base from J, with 10 bases in between. The CDR3 consists of 13 residues. The CDR3 reads CASSGRGSYEQYF. As DNA, the CDR3 is TGTGCCAGCTCTGGCCGGGGATCCTACGAGCAGTACTTC.

This chain links TRBV6-1 with TRBJ2-7; the match to TRBD1 covers 9 bases. V was clipped by 1 base and J by 4 bases; unmatched bases: 5. The germline CDR1 and CDR2 sequences are MNHNS and SASEGT. The CDR3 loop spans 15 amino acids. CDR3 sequence reads: CASSEGTGEGYEQYF. The CDR3 nucleotides read TGTGCCAGCAGTGAAGGGACAGGGGAAGGTTACGAGCAGTACTTC.

The chain employs TRBV29-1 and TRBJ2-4, with TRBD2 as a possible D gene (6 bases). Trimming stripped 1 base from V and 5 bases from J, with 12 bases between. The germline V gene encodes CDR1 SQVTM and CDR2 ANQGSEA. The CDR3 covers 14 residues. CDR3 sequence reads: CSVEGRWGENIQYF. In DNA, the CDR3 is TGCAGCGTTGAAGGGAGGTGGGGGGAAAACATTCAGTACTTC.

The gene calls are TRBV25-1 and TRBJ2-7, with 7 bases that match TRBD2. Losses at the gene ends were 7 bases for V and 2 bases for J; bases not matched to a gene: 8. This CDR3 contains 14 residues. Germline loops: CDR1 MGHDK, CDR2 SYGVNS. CDR3 sequence (DNA): TGTGCCAGCAACCCTGGCGGGGGAACCTACGAGCAGTACTTC. Translating gives CASNPGGGTYEQYF.

The rearrangement links TRBV4-3 to TRBJ2-1, with D maybe TRBD2 (6 bases). This CDR3 has 14 residues. The V end lost 8 bases, the J end lost 9 bases, and 20 bases lay between the germline ends. The germline V gene has CDR1 LGHNA and CDR2 YSLEER. The CDR3 is CASGPGLGVSEQFF. In nucleotides, the CDR3 is TGCGCCAGCGGACCGGGACTTGGAGTTTCTGAGCAGTTCTTC.

Concerning this clone itself: A much more abundant neighbour one base away suggests this may be a read error. Other DNA sequences of this sample code for an identical CDR3. The rearrangement links TRBV28 to TRBJ2-7; unclear D gene. V lost 3 bases and J 4 bases, leaving 4 bases between the germline ends. In germline, CDR1 is MDHEN, CDR2 SYDVKM. The CDR3 spans 11 residues. CDR3 sequence reads: CASSFNYEQYF. The CDR3 coding sequence is TGTGCCAGCAGTTTCAATTACGAGCAGTACTTC.

This chain uses TRBV7-8 with TRBJ1-1; 7 bases line up with TRBD1. V trimming: 4 bases; J trimming: 3 bases; junction bases outside the gene matches: 2. The CDR3 has 13 residues. The V gene's germline CDR1 is SGHVS and CDR2 FQNEAQ. In nucleotides, the CDR3 is TGTGCCAGCAGCTCGACAGGGCACACTGAAGCTTTCTTT. Protein: CASSSTGHTEAFF.

Only a few counts were recorded for this clone. The rearrangement joins TRBV6-1 to TRBJ2-5; the match to TRBD2 covers 10 bases. This CDR3 is 15 amino acids long. Germline values: CDR1 MNHNS, CDR2 SASEGT. Trimming cost V 3 bases and J 5 bases; bases outside gene matches: 6. This CDR3 is CASSDLAGDRETQYF. DNA of the CDR3: TGTGCCAGCAGTGATCTAGCGGGAGATCGGGAGACCCAGTACTTC.

The rearrangement uses TRBV19 and TRBJ2-1; D possibly corresponds to TRBD2 (6 bases). V lost 3 bases and J 9 bases, leaving 18 bases between the germline ends. The CDR3 consists of 15 residues. The germline V gene encodes CDR1 LNHDA and CDR2 SQIVND (reference sequence). CDR3 bases: TGTGCCAGTAGTATTTGGCCGACTAGTTTAGCTGAGCAGTTCTTC. Translated: CASSIWPTSLAEQFF.

V gene TRBV7-9 combines with J gene TRBJ2-1; 9 bases are shared with TRBD2. The CDR3 has 15 residues. Losses at the gene ends were 3 bases for V and 4 bases for J; bases not matched to a gene: 4. The germline V gene encodes CDR1 SEHNR and CDR2 FQNEAQ (reference sequence). CDR3 sequence: CASSFYTSGYNEQFF. The CDR3 DNA follows: TGTGCCAGCAGCTTCTATACTAGCGGGTACAATGAGCAGTTCTTC.

This sequence joins TRBV5-6 and TRBJ2-7, with a weak D call TRBD1 (6 bases). The germline CDR1 and CDR2 sequences are SGHDT and YYEEEE. Trimming removed 2 bases from V and 3 bases from J, with 6 bases in between. The CDR3 sequence is 12 residues long. CDR3 sequence (DNA): TGTGCCAGCAGCTTACAGGGCTACGAGCAGTACTTC. Translated, it gives CASSLQGYEQYF. The variable domain in full, completed from reference TRBV5-6 and TRBJ2-7, reads DAGVTQSPTHLIKTRGQQVTLRCSPKSGHDTVSWYQQALGQGPQFIFQYYEEEERQRGNFPDRFSGHQFPNYSSELNVNALLLGDSALYLCASSLQGYEQYFGPGTRLTVT.

The rearrangement joins TRBV6-5 to TRBJ2-7, with 7 bases lining up with TRBD1. The CDR3 sequence is 15 residues long. Per the germline V gene, CDR1 is MNHEY and CDR2 is SVGAGI. Trimming at V came to 0 bases and at J to 5 bases, leaving 7 bases not matched to a gene. The CDR3, as DNA: TGTGCCAGCAGTTACTCTTCACAGGGGATCAACGAGCAGTACTTC. It codes for CASSYSSQGINEQYF.

Details on this clone: A much larger clone differs from this one at a single base, so this may be a read error. J is TRBJ1-1 and V is TRBV7-9; D possibly corresponds to TRBD1 (5 bases). CDR3 length equals 14 residues. Germline V lookup: CDR1 SEHNR, CDR2 FQNEAQ (reference sequence). The DNA of the CDR3 is TGTGTCAGCAGCTTAGGGCAGGGTTCCACTGAAGCTTTCTTT. It codes for CVSSLGQGSTEAFF.